This is a list of T cell receptor beta chains from one sample in a study of control samples from healthy donors and cancer patients. The data were produced by immunoSEQ multiplex PCR, yet TCRdb's version contains in-frame clones alone and is incomplete. The sample shows about 410,000 clones, approximately 92% of them seen only once. Material: PBMCs. These receptor sequences come from a man in his forties with head and neck cancer. The CDR3 runs from the conserved cysteine through the conserved F or W. Fields, in order: D gene, clone size, V gene, J gene, CDR3 protein, CDR3 DNA. The D gene is left open where the match is weak. Part of the rows lack a size; the others show once, few, many or a class for expanded clones.

d_call: TRBD1; clone_size: -; v_call: TRBV2; j_call: TRBJ1-5; cdr3_aa: CASSDRGHQPQHF; cdr3_nt: TGTGCCAGCAGTGACAGGGGGCATCAGCCCCAGCATTTT
d_call: -; clone_size: -; v_call: TRBV4-3; j_call: TRBJ1-1; cdr3_aa: CASSQVTRTEAFF; cdr3_nt: TGCGCCAGCAGCCAAGTTACACGCACTGAAGCTTTCTTT
d_call: -; clone_size: -; v_call: TRBV12-5; j_call: TRBJ1-5; cdr3_aa: CASVRGDTNQPQHF; cdr3_nt: TGTGCTAGTGTCCGGGGGGACACCAATCAGCCCCAGCATTTT
d_call: -; clone_size: -; v_call: TRBV7-8; j_call: TRBJ2-5; cdr3_aa: CASSLSETQYF; cdr3_nt: TGTGCCAGCAGCTTAAGTGAGACCCAGTACTTC
d_call: TRBD2; clone_size: -; v_call: TRBV10-3; j_call: TRBJ2-2; cdr3_aa: CAISERDPTSVNTGELFF; cdr3_nt: TGTGCCATCAGTGAACGGGACCCGACTAGCGTGAACACCGGGGAGCTGTTTTTT
d_call: TRBD1; clone_size: -; v_call: TRBV5-1; j_call: TRBJ1-6; cdr3_aa: CASSLGWTGDESPLHF; cdr3_nt: TGCGCCAGCAGCTTGGGTTGGACAGGGGACGAATCACCCCTCCACTTT
d_call: -; clone_size: -; v_call: TRBV7-9; j_call: TRBJ1-4; cdr3_aa: CATSPLGEKLFF; cdr3_nt: TGTGCCACCAGCCCTCTGGGTGAAAAACTGTTTTTT
d_call: TRBD2; clone_size: -; v_call: TRBV5-1; j_call: TRBJ2-7; cdr3_aa: CASSLRASGSYEQYF; cdr3_nt: TGCGCCAGCAGCCTCCGGGCTAGCGGATCCTACGAGCAGTACTTC
d_call: -; clone_size: -; v_call: TRBV7-9; j_call: TRBJ2-1; cdr3_aa: CASSFPYNEQFF; cdr3_nt: TGTGCCAGCAGCTTTCCTTACAATGAGCAGTTCTTC
d_call: -; clone_size: once; v_call: TRBV28; j_call: TRBJ1-5; cdr3_aa: CASSAGHLAYSNQPQHF; cdr3_nt: TGTGCCAGCAGTGCGGGACACCTAGCTTATAGCAATCAGCCCCAGCATTTT
d_call: -; clone_size: -; v_call: TRBV18; j_call: TRBJ2-3; cdr3_aa: CASSPPSTDTQYF; cdr3_nt: TGTGCCAGCTCACCACCGAGCACAGATACGCAGTATTTT
d_call: -; clone_size: -; v_call: TRBV19; j_call: TRBJ1-5; cdr3_aa: CASSIVLIWSNQPQHF; cdr3_nt: TGTGCCAGTAGTATAGTTCTGATATGGAGCAATCAGCCCCAGCATTTT
d_call: TRBD2; clone_size: -; v_call: TRBV7-3; j_call: TRBJ2-5; cdr3_aa: CASSLTSGRGETQYF; cdr3_nt: TGTGCCAGCAGCCTTACTAGCGGGAGAGGGGAGACCCAGTACTTC
d_call: -; clone_size: -; v_call: TRBV2; j_call: TRBJ1-3; cdr3_aa: CASSDPRPYSGNTIYF; cdr3_nt: TGTGCCAGCAGTGACCCCAGGCCCTACTCTGGAAACACCATATATTTT
d_call: -; clone_size: -; v_call: TRBV5-4; j_call: TRBJ2-1; cdr3_aa: CASTMSSYNEQFF; cdr3_nt: TGTGCCAGCACAATGAGCTCCTACAATGAGCAGTTCTTC
d_call: -; clone_size: once; v_call: TRBV7-9; j_call: TRBJ1-4; cdr3_aa: CASSSPSGRSNEKLFF; cdr3_nt: TGTGCCAGCAGCTCCCCTTCGGGACGGAGTAATGAAAAACTGTTTTTT
d_call: -; clone_size: -; v_call: TRBV7-2; j_call: TRBJ2-7; cdr3_aa: CASSLSRDYSYEQYF; cdr3_nt: TGTGCCAGCAGCTTAAGTCGCGACTACTCCTACGAGCAGTACTTC
d_call: TRBD2; clone_size: -; v_call: TRBV28; j_call: TRBJ2-5; cdr3_aa: CASSLLAGGTPGETQYF; cdr3_nt: TGTGCCAGCAGTTTACTCGCGGGGGGGACCCCCGGGGAGACCCAGTACTTC
d_call: -; clone_size: -; v_call: TRBV6-4; j_call: TRBJ2-2; cdr3_aa: CASSEWSETGELFF; cdr3_nt: TGTGCCAGCAGTGAGTGGTCGGAAACCGGGGAGCTGTTTTTT
d_call: -; clone_size: -; v_call: TRBV5-6; j_call: TRBJ2-7; cdr3_aa: CASSLAGVSYEQYF; cdr3_nt: TGTGCCAGCAGCTTGGCAGGGGTCTCCTACGAGCAGTACTTC
d_call: -; clone_size: -; v_call: TRBV19; j_call: TRBJ1-1; cdr3_aa: CASSLRTEPEAFF; cdr3_nt: TGTGCCAGTAGTCTGCGGACAGAACCCGAAGCTTTCTTT
d_call: -; clone_size: -; v_call: TRBV19; j_call: TRBJ2-1; cdr3_aa: CASSIASQSPGVF; cdr3_nt: TGTGCCAGTAGTATAGCATCTCAGAGCCCTGGGGTCTTC
d_call: -; clone_size: -; v_call: TRBV29-1; j_call: TRBJ2-7; cdr3_aa: CSVEGSRVDEQYF; cdr3_nt: TGCAGCGTTGAAGGCTCCAGGGTTGACGAGCAGTACTTC
d_call: -; clone_size: -; v_call: TRBV9; j_call: TRBJ2-1; cdr3_aa: CASSVRGTVGSSYNEQFF; cdr3_nt: TGTGCCAGCAGCGTTAGAGGGACCGTCGGGAGCTCCTACAATGAGCAGTTCTTC
d_call: TRBD1; clone_size: -; v_call: TRBV30; j_call: TRBJ2-1; cdr3_aa: CAWSAPGQGKFF; cdr3_nt: TGTGCCTGGAGTGCCCCGGGACAGGGGAAGTTCTTC
d_call: TRBD1; clone_size: -; v_call: TRBV29-1; j_call: TRBJ1-1; cdr3_aa: CSVTLDRAKAFF; cdr3_nt: TGCAGCGTTACACTCGACAGGGCCAAAGCTTTCTTT
d_call: -; clone_size: -; v_call: TRBV5-5; j_call: TRBJ1-2; cdr3_aa: CASSPSVRNNYGYTF; cdr3_nt: TGTGCCAGCAGCCCGTCAGTCAGAAATAACTATGGCTACACCTTC
d_call: -; clone_size: -; v_call: TRBV28; j_call: TRBJ1-6; cdr3_aa: CASSSGGYNSPLHF; cdr3_nt: TGTGCCAGCAGTTCCGGGGGATATAATTCACCCCTCCACTTT
d_call: -; clone_size: -; v_call: TRBV28; j_call: TRBJ2-7; cdr3_aa: CASRRQGGSYEQYF; cdr3_nt: TGTGCCAGCAGGAGACAGGGAGGTTCCTACGAGCAGTACTTC
d_call: -; clone_size: -; v_call: TRBV6-6; j_call: TRBJ1-2; cdr3_aa: CASTQPGAAYGYTF; cdr3_nt: TGTGCCAGCACCCAGCCAGGGGCTGCCTATGGCTACACCTTC
d_call: -; clone_size: -; v_call: TRBV5-1; j_call: TRBJ2-3; cdr3_aa: CASSLRLEVDTQYF; cdr3_nt: TGCGCCAGCAGCCTCAGACTAGAAGTAGATACGCAGTATTTT
d_call: TRBD1; clone_size: -; v_call: TRBV7-2; j_call: TRBJ1-2; cdr3_aa: CASSLDRGANYGYTF; cdr3_nt: TGTGCCAGCAGCCTCGACAGGGGAGCTAACTATGGCTACACCTTC
d_call: TRBD2; clone_size: -; v_call: TRBV28; j_call: TRBJ2-7; cdr3_aa: CASSPPGLARSSYEQYF; cdr3_nt: TGTGCCAGCAGCCCCCCCGGACTAGCGCGAAGCTCCTACGAGCAGTACTTC
d_call: TRBD1; clone_size: -; v_call: TRBV6-5; j_call: TRBJ1-3; cdr3_aa: CASRNPGGAGNTIYF; cdr3_nt: TGTGCCAGCAGGAATCCAGGGGGCGCGGGAAACACCATATATTTT
d_call: -; clone_size: -; v_call: TRBV2; j_call: TRBJ2-7; cdr3_aa: CASSEGGGEQYF; cdr3_nt: TGTGCCAGCAGTGAAGGAGGAGGCGAGCAGTACTTC
d_call: -; clone_size: -; v_call: TRBV30; j_call: TRBJ2-1; cdr3_aa: CAWSSRTAGAYNEQFF; cdr3_nt: TGTGCCTGGAGTTCCCGGACAGCCGGTGCCTACAATGAGCAGTTCTTC
d_call: TRBD1; clone_size: -; v_call: TRBV12-3/TRBV12-4; j_call: TRBJ2-7; cdr3_aa: CASRQGDGEQYF; cdr3_nt: TGTGCCAGCAGACAGGGGGACGGCGAGCAGTACTTC
d_call: -; clone_size: -; v_call: TRBV30; j_call: TRBJ2-5; cdr3_aa: CAWSVLVGTQYF; cdr3_nt: TGTGCCTGGAGTGTACTTGTGGGGACCCAGTACTTC
d_call: -; clone_size: -; v_call: TRBV6-1; j_call: TRBJ2-3; cdr3_aa: CASSELEAVVTDTQYF; cdr3_nt: TGTGCCAGCAGTGAATTGGAGGCCGTGGTCACAGATACGCAGTATTTT
d_call: -; clone_size: -; v_call: TRBV28; j_call: TRBJ1-1; cdr3_aa: CASSSPVKAGVGTEAFF; cdr3_nt: TGTGCCAGCAGTTCCCCCGTAAAGGCAGGGGTTGGCACTGAAGCTTTCTTT
d_call: -; clone_size: -; v_call: TRBV6-4; j_call: TRBJ1-1; cdr3_aa: CASSDREGMNTEAFF; cdr3_nt: TGTGCCAGCAGTGACAGGGAAGGCATGAACACTGAAGCTTTCTTT
d_call: TRBD1; clone_size: -; v_call: TRBV11-2; j_call: TRBJ1-2; cdr3_aa: CASSSDRGPYGYTF; cdr3_nt: TGTGCCAGCAGCTCCGACAGGGGGCCCTATGGCTACACCTTC
d_call: -; clone_size: -; v_call: TRBV9; j_call: TRBJ1-2; cdr3_aa: CASSGALNERYGYTF; cdr3_nt: TGTGCCAGCAGCGGGGCCCTGAACGAACGTTATGGCTACACCTTC
d_call: -; clone_size: -; v_call: TRBV6-1; j_call: TRBJ1-1; cdr3_aa: CASSETDEVVNTEAFF; cdr3_nt: TGTGCCAGCAGTGAAACGGACGAGGTCGTGAACACTGAAGCTTTCTTT
d_call: TRBD2; clone_size: -; v_call: TRBV4-2; j_call: TRBJ2-1; cdr3_aa: CASSQWASGGATAYNEQFF; cdr3_nt: TGTGCCAGCAGCCAATGGGCTAGCGGGGGGGCAACGGCTTACAATGAGCAGTTCTTC
d_call: -; clone_size: -; v_call: TRBV4-1; j_call: TRBJ1-1; cdr3_aa: CASSRFPGRLDTEAFF; cdr3_nt: TGCGCCAGCAGCCGGTTTCCCGGCCGATTGGACACTGAAGCTTTCTTT
d_call: -; clone_size: -; v_call: TRBV28; j_call: TRBJ2-2; cdr3_aa: CASSLFLPGTLNTGELFF; cdr3_nt: TGTGCCAGCAGTTTATTTCTCCCAGGGACCCTGAACACCGGGGAGCTGTTTTTT
d_call: TRBD2; clone_size: -; v_call: TRBV11-1; j_call: TRBJ2-7; cdr3_aa: CASTPSGSSYEQYF; cdr3_nt: TGTGCCAGCACTCCTAGCGGGAGCTCCTACGAGCAGTACTTC
d_call: -; clone_size: -; v_call: TRBV19; j_call: TRBJ2-7; cdr3_aa: CASSLGARAYEQYF; cdr3_nt: TGTGCCAGTAGTCTCGGGGCCAGGGCCTACGAGCAGTACTTC
d_call: TRBD1; clone_size: -; v_call: TRBV4-3; j_call: TRBJ1-2; cdr3_aa: CASSSSDRGGGYTF; cdr3_nt: TGCGCCAGCAGCTCATCGGACAGGGGAGGTGGCTACACCTTC
d_call: TRBD2; clone_size: few; v_call: TRBV5-1; j_call: TRBJ2-7; cdr3_aa: CASSLAWTSGGEQYF; cdr3_nt: TGCGCCAGCAGCTTGGCGTGGACTAGCGGGGGAGAGCAGTACTTC
d_call: -; clone_size: -; v_call: TRBV7-3; j_call: TRBJ2-1; cdr3_aa: CASSPNPGPYNEQFF; cdr3_nt: TGTGCCAGCAGCCCCAATCCGGGACCCTACAATGAGCAGTTCTTC